This T cell receptor (beta chain) appears in the sequencing data of a study of early T cells in non-severe SARS-CoV-2 infection. Study in general: Sequencing used unsorted whole-blood bulk RNA, so chains lack pairing.

The study's findings and limits: Matches to VDJdb favored anti-spike CD8 responses and missed private and CD4 specificities.

A note on this clonotype: What it binds is unknown.

The trim removed 7 bases at V and 3 bases at J, leaving 10 bases unmatched. This CDR3 is 15 amino acids long. Germline loops: CDR1 SQVTM, CDR2 ANQGSEA. Unique molecular identifier tags were affixed to discrete cDNA molecules. TCRdb called the 5' RACE reads again in MiXCR, with one record for every CDR3 protein. The data show some 59,000 distinct CDR3 sequences, with under 9% seen just once and 3.9% held by the top ten. This receptor was identified in an adult who was a healthcare worker with PCR-confirmed SARS-CoV-2 infection or an uninfected control (not recorded which). This chain joins TRBV29-1 and TRBJ2-7, with TRBD1 matching over 12 bases. Sequenced material: whole blood, taken at baseline. CDR3 sequence: CSAGAGTGGVYEQYF. The CDR3 nucleotides are TGCAGCGCCGGGGCCGGGACAGGGGGCGTCTACGAGCAGTACTTC.